One TCR beta chain is described in this entry. This clonotype was seen a few times. No cognate antigen has been identified for it. The input lacks base qualities; no much larger clone sits a single base away. This specimen's time point label, per the study, means: sample taken at primary tumor resection. Whole RNA extracted from tumor and nontumor lung tissue, or from cryopreserved PBMC samples, was used for TCR sequencing without cell sorting. The donors were about 65 patients from the lung TRACERx cohort who had early-stage, untreated non-small cell lung cancer. Only patients with enough RNA available from two or more tumor regions were chosen for TCR sequencing. Library preparation employed 5' RACE. Data came from a NextSeq 500. In the TCR library protocol, a unique molecular identifier was attached to each TCR cDNA molecule so that PCR and sequencing errors could be corrected. As for the authors' bioinformatics: TCR identification, UMI-based error correction and CDR3 extraction were all carried out with Decombinator tools. TCRs above a frequency of 2 per 1,000, corresponding to the top 1% of the tumor frequency distribution, were defined as expanded. Renyi diversity was computed with the R vegan package after each repertoire had been subsampled 100 times to 5,000 TCRs. CDR3 similarity networks were built from amino acid triplet string-kernel similarity, with CDR3s being connected when pairwise similarity was above 0.82. TCRdb applied fastp at Q25 and MiXCR to the public reads, then kept only in-frame beta chains. Identical CDR3 proteins give one entry, which carries the most common genes and DNA. V and J calls and clone size were set by TCRdb, not the authors. The sample yields under 75,000 distinct CDR3 sequences; about 14% were counted once. The top ten clonotypes cover over 5.5% of the sample.

The sample comes from a study of spatial heterogeneity in lung cancer (dated by TCRdb to 2018 to 2020). For context, the study as a whole: Beta-chain transcripts were consistently detected in greater numbers than alpha-chain transcripts, which likely reflects a higher abundance of beta-chain transcripts. In the raw uncorrected reads, each unique combination of TCR and UMI appeared on average more than ten times. TCR alpha and beta repertoires were quantitatively compared across multiple tumor regions, matched nontumor lung and blood in non-small cell lung cancer. TCR repertoire features were related to nonsynonymous mutation counts determined by whole-exome sequencing of tumor tissue. Both alpha and beta chains were TCR-sequenced in 200 to 250 tumor regions, fewer than 80 matched nontumor lung samples and 45 to 60 PBMC samples obtained at surgery.

Overall results and qualifications from the work: Additional single-cell paired TCR alpha and beta sequencing was considered necessary to confirm, at a functional level, the hypothesis that regional TCRs recognize regional mutations. Ubiquitous expanded tumor TCRs showed up in blood more often at tumor resection than at routine follow-up.

The TCR was taken from a male donor with early-stage non-small cell lung cancer. The specimen comprised PBMCs, sampled at surgery.

The nucleotide sequence reads as follows: TGCAGCGTTGGGACTAGCGGGAGGGTGGCCCAAGAGACCCAGTACTTC. This gives the protein CSVGTSGRVAQETQYF. In this chain, TRBV29-1 is recombined with TRBJ2-5, with 15 bases in between that match TRBD2. Spanning cysteine to phenylalanine, the CDR3 consists of 16 amino acids. Of the read, only the CDR3 DNA is kept; its 48 bases are in frame from base 1. Per the germline V gene, SQVTM is the CDR1 and ANQGSEA is the CDR2. V loses 4 bases at its end and J loses 1 base; junction bases beyond the gene matches: 4.